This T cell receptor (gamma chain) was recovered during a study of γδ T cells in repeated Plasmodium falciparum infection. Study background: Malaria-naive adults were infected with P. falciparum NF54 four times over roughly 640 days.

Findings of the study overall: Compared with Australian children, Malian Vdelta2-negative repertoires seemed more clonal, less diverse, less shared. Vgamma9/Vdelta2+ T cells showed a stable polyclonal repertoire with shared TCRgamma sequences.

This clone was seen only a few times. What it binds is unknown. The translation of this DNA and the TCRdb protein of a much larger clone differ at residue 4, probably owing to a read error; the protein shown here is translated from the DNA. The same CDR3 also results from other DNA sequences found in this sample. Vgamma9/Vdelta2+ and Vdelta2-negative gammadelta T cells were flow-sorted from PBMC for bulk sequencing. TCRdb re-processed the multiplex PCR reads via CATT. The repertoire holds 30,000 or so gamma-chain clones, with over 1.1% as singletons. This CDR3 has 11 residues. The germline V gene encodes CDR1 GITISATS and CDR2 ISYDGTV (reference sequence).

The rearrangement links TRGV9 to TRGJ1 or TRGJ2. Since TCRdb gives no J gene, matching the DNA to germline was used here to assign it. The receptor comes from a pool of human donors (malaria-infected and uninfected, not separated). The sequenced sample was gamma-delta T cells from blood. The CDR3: CALREFLKKLF. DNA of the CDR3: TGTGCCTTGCGGGAGTTTCTTAAGAAACTCTTT.